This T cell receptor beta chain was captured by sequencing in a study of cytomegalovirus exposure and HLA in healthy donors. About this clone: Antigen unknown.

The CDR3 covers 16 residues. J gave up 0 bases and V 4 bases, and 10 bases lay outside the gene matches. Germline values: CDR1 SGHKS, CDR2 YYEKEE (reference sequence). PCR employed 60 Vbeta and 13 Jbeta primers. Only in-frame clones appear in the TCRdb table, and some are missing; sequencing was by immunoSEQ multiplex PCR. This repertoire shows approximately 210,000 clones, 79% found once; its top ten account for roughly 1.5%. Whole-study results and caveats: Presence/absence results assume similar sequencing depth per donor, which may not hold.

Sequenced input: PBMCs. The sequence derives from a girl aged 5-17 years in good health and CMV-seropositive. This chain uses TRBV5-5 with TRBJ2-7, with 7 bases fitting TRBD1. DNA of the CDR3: TGTGCCAGCAGCCTATCCCCGGACAGGAGCTCCTACGAGCAGTACTTC. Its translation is CASSLSPDRSSYEQYF.